This T cell receptor (beta chain) is from a study of identical twins. Healthy Caucasians made up all donors. The V gene end was trimmed by 1 base and the J gene end by 13 bases; junction bases not matched to a gene: 3. In germline, CDR1 is LGHDT, CDR2 YNNKEL (reference sequence). The CDR3 runs 12 residues. One entry per CDR3 protein results from TCRdb running MiXCR on the 5' RACE reads. The sample lists 1.5 million to 2 million distinct CDR3 sequences, about 31% occurring once. This TCR was recovered from a newborn girl in good health. The sequenced sample consisted of cord blood. This chain uses TRBV3-1 with TRBJ2-3, with 9 bases that match TRBD2. CDR3 in DNA: TGTGCCAGCAGCCAAGCTTCTAGCGGGGAGTATTTT. Amino acid sequence: CASSQASSGEYF.